A selection of T cell receptor beta chains follows, all from one sample in a study of OX40 agonist ivuxolimab in advanced cancers. TCRdb's table, derived via immunoSEQ multiplex PCR, lists solely in-frame clones and lacks some. The sample holds 13,000 or so clones, less than 80% seen once. The sample was CD4+ or CD8+ T cells sorted from blood, taken in a trial of the OX40 agonist ivuxolimab. These receptors were taken from an adult with an advanced solid tumor such as melanoma, head and neck, liver or kidney cancer. Each CDR3 is given with its conserved first and last residue. The D gene is left open where the match is weak. A clone size is listed for some rows: how often the clone was seen (once, few, many), or a class if it is expanded.

cdr3_aa | cdr3_nt | j_call | clone_size | v_call | d_call
CASSGAQGLANYGYTF | TGTGCCAGCAGTGGAGCCCAAGGGTTAGCTAACTATGGCTACACCTTC | TRBJ1-2 | . | TRBV2 | .
CASSFAPTTISYEQYF | TGTGCCAGCAGTTTTGCCCCCACGACGATCTCCTACGAGCAGTACTTC | TRBJ2-7 | . | TRBV27 | .
CASSSSGTGVEKLFF | TGTGCCAGCAGCTCTTCCGGGACAGGGGTTGAAAAACTGTTTTTT | TRBJ1-4 | . | TRBV7-9 | TRBD1
CASSEFQFMNSPLHF | TGTGCCAGCAGTGAGTTTCAGTTTATGAATTCACCCCTCCACTTT | TRBJ1-6 | few | TRBV6-1 | .
CASSELGSNQPQHF | TGTGCCAGCAGTGAATTGGGTAGTAATCAGCCCCAGCATTTT | TRBJ1-5 | . | TRBV6-1 | .
CASSFEDFGGGVNLFF | TGTGCCAGCAGTTTTGAAGACTTTGGGGGGGGTGTTAATCTGTTTTTT | TRBJ1-4 | . | TRBV28 | .
CASSWGQAAYEQYF | TGTGCCAGCAGCTGGGGACAGGCCGCTTACGAGCAGTACTTC | TRBJ2-7 | . | TRBV5-4 | TRBD1
CASSYRQGQDEQFF | TGTGCCAGCAGTTACAGACAGGGGCAGGATGAGCAGTTCTTC | TRBJ2-1 | . | TRBV13 | TRBD1
CASSQGVNRENTEAFF | TGCGCCAGCAGCCAAGGAGTTAACAGGGAGAACACTGAAGCTTTCTTT | TRBJ1-1 | . | TRBV4-1 | .
CAWSTDRAFF | TGTGCCTGGTCGACCGACCGAGCTTTCTTT | TRBJ1-1 | . | TRBV30 | .